The rows below give T cell receptor beta chains drawn from one sample of a study of cytomegalovirus exposure and HLA in healthy donors. Libraries were prepared by immunoSEQ multiplex PCR; TCRdb keeps only in-frame clonotypes and omits some of them. The table lists about 150,000 clones, about 70% of them singletons. Specimen: PBMCs. All receptors derive from a woman in her fifties or sixties in good health and CMV-seropositive. The CDR3 runs from the conserved cysteine through the conserved F or W. D genes are given only for firm matches. Clone size, where shown, is once, few, many, or a class for clones that have expanded.

j_call clone_size v_call d_call cdr3_nt cdr3_aa
TRBJ2-5 few TRBV5-1 NA TGCGCCAGCAGCTTGGCCGGGGTTAGGGAGACCCAGTACTTC CASSLAGVRETQYF
TRBJ2-5 NA TRBV15 NA TGTGCCACCAGCAGAGATAGTAGAGAGACCCAGTACTTC CATSRDSRETQYF
TRBJ1-5 NA TRBV25-1 NA TGTGCCAGCAGTGAAACGGGGAGCAATCAGCCCCAGCATTTT CASSETGSNQPQHF
TRBJ2-6 many TRBV28 NA TGTGCCAGCAGTTTATCGGTCTCCGGGGCCAACGTCCTGACTTTC CASSLSVSGANVLTF
TRBJ2-7 NA TRBV6-1 TRBD2 TGTGCCAGCAGTGAAGTGGGACTAGGCGAGCAGTACTTC CASSEVGLGEQYF
TRBJ2-7 NA TRBV7-8 TRBD1 TGTGCCAGCCGAAGCAGGGGGTACTACGAGCAGTACTTC CASRSRGYYEQYF
TRBJ2-1 NA TRBV2 NA TGTGCCAGCAGTCGCAATAAACAGGAAGAGCAGTTCTTC CASSRNKQEEQFF
TRBJ1-1 NA TRBV11-2 NA TGTGCCAGCAGCTTAGTTCAGGACAGGAACACTGAAGCTTTCTTT CASSLVQDRNTEAFF
TRBJ1-1 few TRBV29-1 NA TGCAGTCGTTTATATACGGCCTTGACTAACACTGAAGCTTTCTTT CSRLYTALTNTEAFF
TRBJ2-1 NA TRBV21-1 NA TGTGCCAGCACATTTAAATGGGACAGAGACAATGAGCAGTTCTTC CASTFKWDRDNEQFF
TRBJ1-2 NA TRBV2 NA TGTGCCAGCAGTGGATCGGGACTGAGGGGCTACACCTTC CASSGSGLRGYTF
TRBJ2-5 NA TRBV4-1 TRBD2 TGCGCCAGCGCCTTTGGACTAGCGGGAGGAGAGACCCAGTACTTC CASAFGLAGGETQYF
TRBJ2-2 NA TRBV19 TRBD1 TGTGCCAGTAGTATAGAGGACAGGGGGACCGGGGAGCTGTTTTTT CASSIEDRGTGELFF
TRBJ2-1 NA TRBV7-9 TRBD2 TGTGCCAGCAGCTCGGGGACTAGCGGGTTAGGTGAGCAGTTCTTC CASSSGTSGLGEQFF
TRBJ2-1 few TRBV19 NA TGTGCCAGTAGTATCTGGGGGGGCGAGCAGTTCTTC CASSIWGGEQFF
TRBJ1-2 NA TRBV12-5 NA TGTGCTAGTGGTTTGGACAGTAACTATGGCTACACCTTC CASGLDSNYGYTF
TRBJ2-7 NA TRBV5-4 TRBD1 TGTGCCAGCAGCTTGGACGACAGGGACTACGAGCAGTACTTC CASSLDDRDYEQYF
TRBJ2-3 NA TRBV5-1 NA TGCGCCAGCAGCTTGGGTACAGGGGAGGCAGATACGCAGTATTTT CASSLGTGEADTQYF
TRBJ1-1 NA TRBV5-4 NA TGTGCCAGCAGTCAGACGACAGTTAACACTGAAGCTTTCTTT CASSQTTVNTEAFF
TRBJ1-1 NA TRBV30 NA TGTGCCTGGAGTCCTGGACTCACTGAAGCTTTCTTT CAWSPGLTEAFF
TRBJ1-2 NA TRBV2 NA TGTGCCAGCAGTGAGGTTGGGGCTGGCTACACCTTC CASSEVGAGYTF
TRBJ2-7 NA TRBV6-1 TRBD1 TGTGCCAGCAGTCCAGACAGGGACGAGCAGTACTTC CASSPDRDEQYF
TRBJ2-5 few TRBV2 TRBD1 TGTGCCAGCAGGAGGACCGGGACAGGACAGCAAGAGACCCAGTACTTC CASRRTGTGQQETQYF
TRBJ1-4 NA TRBV7-9 NA TGTGCCAGCAGCTTACTCGGGACAAATGAAAAACTGTTTTTT CASSLLGTNEKLFF
TRBJ1-2 NA TRBV29-1 NA TGCAGCGTTGCGTTGGGGGGAGCTAACTATGGCTACACCTTC CSVALGGANYGYTF
TRBJ1-2 NA TRBV28 TRBD1 TGTGCCAGCAGTTTTACAGGGGCCGGTAGTGGCTACACCTTC CASSFTGAGSGYTF
TRBJ2-3 few TRBV5-1 NA TGCGCCAGCAGCTTGGGACAGACCACAGATACGCAGTATTTT CASSLGQTTDTQYF
TRBJ1-4 NA TRBV2 NA TGTGCCAGCAGTGACAGGGTCGGGGAAAAACTGTTTTTT CASSDRVGEKLFF
TRBJ2-1 NA TRBV5-1 TRBD2 TGCGCCAGCAGCCTCGGGACTAGCGGGAGCGGTGAGCAGTTCTTC CASSLGTSGSGEQFF
TRBJ2-7 once TRBV4-2 NA TGTGCCAGCAGCCAAGAAGCCCCGACAGGGACTTCCTACGAGCAGTACTTC CASSQEAPTGTSYEQYF
TRBJ1-4 NA TRBV9 TRBD1 TGTGCCAGCAGCGTATCCCCCGGGACAGGCTTAGAGGAACTGTTTTTT CASSVSPGTGLEELFF